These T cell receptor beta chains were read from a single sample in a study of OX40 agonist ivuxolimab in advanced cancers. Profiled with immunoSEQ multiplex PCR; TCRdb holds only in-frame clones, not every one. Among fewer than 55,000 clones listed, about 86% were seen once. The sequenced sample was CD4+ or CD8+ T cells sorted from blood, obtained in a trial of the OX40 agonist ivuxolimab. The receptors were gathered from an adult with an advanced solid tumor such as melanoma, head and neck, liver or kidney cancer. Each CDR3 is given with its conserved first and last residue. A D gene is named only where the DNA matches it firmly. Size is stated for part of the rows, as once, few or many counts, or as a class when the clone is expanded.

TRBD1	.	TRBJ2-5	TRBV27	TGTGCCAGCAGTTACGGGACAGGGGGAGAGACCCAGTACTTC	CASSYGTGGETQYF
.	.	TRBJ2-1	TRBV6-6	TGTGCCAGCAGTTACTCGAGAGAGGGAACCAATGAGCAGTTCTTC	CASSYSREGTNEQFF
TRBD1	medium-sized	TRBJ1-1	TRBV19	TGTGCCAGTAGTACCTGGACAGGGGGATCTGAAGCTTTCTTT	CASSTWTGGSEAFF
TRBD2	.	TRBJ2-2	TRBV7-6	TGTGCCAGCAGCTTAGTGGTGGGAGCGGGATCAGGGGAGCTGTTTTTT	CASSLVVGAGSGELFF
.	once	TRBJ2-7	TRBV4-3	TGCGCCAGCAGCCCCTATCAGGGAACCTACGAGCAGTACTTC	CASSPYQGTYEQYF
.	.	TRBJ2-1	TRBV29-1	TGCAGCGTGAGGGGGGACAGCAGGCGAAATGAGCAGTTCTTC	CSVRGDSRRNEQFF
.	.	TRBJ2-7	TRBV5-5	TGTGCCAGCAGCTGGGGCTACGAGCAGTACTTC	CASSWGYEQYF
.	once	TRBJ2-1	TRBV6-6	TGTGCCAGCAGTGGTGGTGTCGATGAGCAGTTCTTC	CASSGGVDEQFF
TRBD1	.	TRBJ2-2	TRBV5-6	TGTGCCAGCGAGAGGGGGCGCCGCACCGGGGAGCTGTTTTTT	CASERGRRTGELFF
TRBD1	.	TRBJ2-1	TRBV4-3	TGCGCCAGCAGCCAAGGGCGCCATCGTATCGACAGGGGAGTCTACAATGAGCAGTTCTTC	CASSQGRHRIDRGVYNEQFF
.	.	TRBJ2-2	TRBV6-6	TGTGCCAGCAGTTACGGGATCAACACCGGGGAGCTGTTTTTT	CASSYGINTGELFF
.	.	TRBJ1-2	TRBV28	TGTGCCAGCAGCTTGGGGGGAGTCTATGGCCACACCTTC	CASSLGGVYGHTF
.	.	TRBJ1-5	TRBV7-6	TGTGCCAGCAGCTTAGCTGGCGCCAATCAGCCCCAGCATTTT	CASSLAGANQPQHF
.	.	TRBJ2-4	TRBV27	TGTGCCAGCAGTTTTGCGGGACAAGCAAACATTCAGTACTTC	CASSFAGQANIQYF
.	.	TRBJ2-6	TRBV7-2	TGTGCCAGCAGCGCCTGGGTGGGGAGCTCTGGGGCCAACGTCCTGACTTTC	CASSAWVGSSGANVLTF
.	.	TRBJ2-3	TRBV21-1	TGTGCCAGCAGCATCGGTGAGGTGCGGTACACAGATACGCAGTATTTT	CASSIGEVRYTDTQYF
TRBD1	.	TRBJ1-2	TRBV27	TGTGCCAGCAGTTTAGTGACAGGGGGCGACTATGGCTACACCTTC	CASSLVTGGDYGYTF
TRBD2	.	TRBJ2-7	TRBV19	TGTGCCAGTAGTATCGGGGGGGGTTCCGAGCAGTACTTC	CASSIGGGSEQYF
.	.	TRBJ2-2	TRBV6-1	TGTGCCAGCAAGGCCCCGAACACCGGGGAGCTGTTTTTT	CASKAPNTGELFF
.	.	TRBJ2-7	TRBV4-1	TGCGCCAGCAGCCAAGCCATAGGGGGTTGGAGCGAGCAGTACTTC	CASSQAIGGWSEQYF
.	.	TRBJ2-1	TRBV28	TGTGCCAGCAGACCCCAGACGGACGGGAATGAGCAGTTCTTC	CASRPQTDGNEQFF
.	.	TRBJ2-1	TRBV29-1	TGCAGCGTTGAAGAGGTAGGGAGGAACTCCTACAATGAGCAGTTCTTC	CSVEEVGRNSYNEQFF
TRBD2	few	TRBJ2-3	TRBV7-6	TGTGCCAGCAGCCTAATGCCGGGACTAGCGGGGACCACAGATACGCAGTATTTT	CASSLMPGLAGTTDTQYF
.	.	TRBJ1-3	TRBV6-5	TGTGCCAGCAGTTACAGATTTAGGGAGTCTTACACCATATATTTT	CASSYRFRESYTIYF
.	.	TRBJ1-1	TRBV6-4	TGTGCCAGCAGTGACTCTGGGCTCGGGAACACTGAAGCTTTCTTT	CASSDSGLGNTEAFF
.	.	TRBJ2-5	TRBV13	TGTGCCAGCAGCTCGGGACTCCAAGAGACCCAGTACTTC	CASSSGLQETQYF
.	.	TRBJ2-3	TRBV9	TGTGCCAGCAGCGTAGCTTTGAGCGGTAGAGATACGCAGTATTTT	CASSVALSGRDTQYF
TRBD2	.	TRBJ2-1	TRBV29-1	TGCAGCGTGACCCTCGGAGCGGGGGGGCTCAATGAGCAGTTCTTC	CSVTLGAGGLNEQFF
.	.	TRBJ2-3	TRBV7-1	TGTGCCAGCAGCTTAGCGCTGGAACGTCGCTGCACAGATACGCAGTATTTT	CASSLALERRCTDTQYF
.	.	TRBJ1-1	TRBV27	TGTGCCAGCAGTTTAGGGGGTGCCGAAGCTTTCTTT	CASSLGGAEAFF
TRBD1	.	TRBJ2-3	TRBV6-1	TGTGCCAGCAGTGCCGGGACAGGGGGCGCAGATACGCAGTATTTT	CASSAGTGGADTQYF
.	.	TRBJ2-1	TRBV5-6	TGTGCCAGCTTTTCATCAGGGGACTACAATGAGCAGTTCTTC	CASFSSGDYNEQFF
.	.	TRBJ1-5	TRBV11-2	TGTGCCAGCAGCTTAGGGGGTTCGGGCAATCAGCCCCAGCATTTT	CASSLGGSGNQPQHF
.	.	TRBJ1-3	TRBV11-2	TGTGCCAGCAGCTTAGATGGGGGGCTCGGAAACACCATATATTTT	CASSLDGGLGNTIYF
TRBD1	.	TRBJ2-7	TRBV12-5	TGTGCTAGTGGTTTGCCTCGACAGGGGAAGTACGAGCAGTACTTC	CASGLPRQGKYEQYF
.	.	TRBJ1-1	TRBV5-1	TGCGCCAGCAGCTTGGAAGTTGGAAACACTGAAGCTTTCTTT	CASSLEVGNTEAFF
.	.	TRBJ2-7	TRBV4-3	TGCGCCAGCAGCCAAGCCGTGGGGATCGGGGCGACTAGCGAGCAGTACTTC	CASSQAVGIGATSEQYF
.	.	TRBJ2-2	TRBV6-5	TGTGCCAGCAGTTACTCTACGTCCGGGGAGCTGTTTTTT	CASSYSTSGELFF
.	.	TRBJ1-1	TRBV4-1	TGCGCCAGCAGCCAAGATGGGTCGAACACTGAAGCTTTCTTT	CASSQDGSNTEAFF
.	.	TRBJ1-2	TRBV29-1	TGCAGCGTCCCAAGGGCGCGAGACTATGGCTACACCTTC	CSVPRARDYGYTF
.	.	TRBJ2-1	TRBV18	TGTGCCAGCTCACCGGAAACTAATGAGCAGTTCTTC	CASSPETNEQFF
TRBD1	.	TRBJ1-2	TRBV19	TGTGCCAGTAGTATAGATCGTCAGACAGGGAACTATGGCTACACCTTC	CASSIDRQTGNYGYTF
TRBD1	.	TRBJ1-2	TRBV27	TGTGCCAGCAGCTCTGGGACAGTCGGGGGCTACACCTTC	CASSSGTVGGYTF
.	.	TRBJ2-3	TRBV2	TGTGCCAGCAGGCCCGCCCAGGGTTGGACAGATACGCAGTATTTT	CASRPAQGWTDTQYF
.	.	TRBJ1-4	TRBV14	TGTGCCAGCAGCCAAGGGGCTAATGAAAAACTGTTTTTT	CASSQGANEKLFF
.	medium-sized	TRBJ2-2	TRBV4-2	TGTGCCAGCAGCCAAGATCCAGGGAACACCGGGGAGCTGTTTTTT	CASSQDPGNTGELFF
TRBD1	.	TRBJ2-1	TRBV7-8	TGTGCCAGCAGCATGCTCCGTGGGACAGTAAATGAGCAGTTCTTC	CASSMLRGTVNEQFF
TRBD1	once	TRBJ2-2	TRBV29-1	TGCAGCGTTGAAGATAGAAGACAGGGGAACACCGGGGAGCTGTTTTTT	CSVEDRRQGNTGELFF
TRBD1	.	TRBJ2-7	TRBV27	TGTGCCAGCAGTTTATTGGGACAGACCTACGAGCAGTACTTC	CASSLLGQTYEQYF
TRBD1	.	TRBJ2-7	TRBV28	TGTGCCAGCAGTATACAGGGGGGTGCCTACGAGCAGTACTTC	CASSIQGGAYEQYF
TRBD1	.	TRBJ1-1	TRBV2	TGTGCCAGCAGTGAAGGGTCCGGGACAGGCGACACTGAAGCTTTCTTT	CASSEGSGTGDTEAFF
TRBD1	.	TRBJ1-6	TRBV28	TGTGCCAGCAGTTTACCCGGGACAGGGGTTAATTCACCCCTCCACTTT	CASSLPGTGVNSPLHF
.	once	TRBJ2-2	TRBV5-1	TGCGCCAGCAGGTGGACGGTATACACCGGGGAGCTGTTTTTT	CASRWTVYTGELFF
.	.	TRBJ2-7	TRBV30	TGTGCCTGGAGCCCGGGAAGGTCGGTCGAGCAGTACTTC	CAWSPGRSVEQYF
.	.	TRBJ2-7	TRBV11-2	TGTGCCAGCAGCGGGTCTGCGGTCGGAGGATACGAGCAGTACTTC	CASSGSAVGGYEQYF